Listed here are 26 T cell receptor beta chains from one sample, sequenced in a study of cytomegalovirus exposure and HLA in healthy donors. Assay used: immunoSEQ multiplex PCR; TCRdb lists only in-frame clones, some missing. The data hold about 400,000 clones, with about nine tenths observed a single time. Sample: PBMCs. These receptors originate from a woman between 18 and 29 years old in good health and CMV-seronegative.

CDR3 coding DNA: TGTGCCAGCAGCTACCGGACTAGCGGCTCCTACGAGCAGTACTTC. The encoded protein is CASSYRTSGSYEQYF. V gene TRBV7-4 combines with J gene TRBJ2-7; 10 bases agree with TRBD2. Germline CDR1 reads SGHVT; CDR2 reads SQSDAQ. The CDR3 is 15 amino acids. The trim removed 4 bases at V and 0 bases at J, leaving 3 bases unmatched.

CDR3 bases: TGCGCCAGCAGTGACGGCAGGGTTGGAGAGACCCAGTACTTC. Amino acid sequence: CASSDGRVGETQYF. The chain is built from TRBV10-2 and TRBJ2-5; D might be TRBD1 (5 bases). The CDR3 has 14 amino acids. V lost 3 bases and J 4 bases, leaving 12 bases between the germline ends. CDR1 and CDR2 from the germline V gene are WSHSY and SAAADI.

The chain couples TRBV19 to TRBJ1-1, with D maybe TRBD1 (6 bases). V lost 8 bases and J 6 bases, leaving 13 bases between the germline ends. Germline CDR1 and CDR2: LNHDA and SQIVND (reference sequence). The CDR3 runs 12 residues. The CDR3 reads CASAQGRAEAFF. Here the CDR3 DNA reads TGTGCCAGTGCCCAGGGGCGTGCTGAAGCTTTCTTT.

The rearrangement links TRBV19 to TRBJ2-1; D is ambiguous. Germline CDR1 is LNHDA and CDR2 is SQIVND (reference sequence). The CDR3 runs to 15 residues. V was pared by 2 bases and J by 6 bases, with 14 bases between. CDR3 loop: CASSIHPVTPNEQFF. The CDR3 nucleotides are TGTGCCAGTAGTATACATCCGGTGACTCCCAATGAGCAGTTCTTC.

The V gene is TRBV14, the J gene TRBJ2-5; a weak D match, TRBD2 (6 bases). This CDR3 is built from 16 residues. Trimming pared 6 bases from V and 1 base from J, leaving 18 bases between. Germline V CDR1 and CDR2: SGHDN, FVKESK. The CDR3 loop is CASRPSGGMVQETQYF. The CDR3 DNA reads TGTGCCAGCAGGCCCTCTGGGGGGATGGTCCAAGAGACCCAGTACTTC.

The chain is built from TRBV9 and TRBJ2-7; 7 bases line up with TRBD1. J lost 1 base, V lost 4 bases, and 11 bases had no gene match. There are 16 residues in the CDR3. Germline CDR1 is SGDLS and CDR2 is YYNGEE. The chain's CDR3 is CASSHPRDSGSYEQYF. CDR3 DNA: TGTGCCAGCAGCCATCCACGGGACAGCGGTTCCTACGAGCAGTACTTC.

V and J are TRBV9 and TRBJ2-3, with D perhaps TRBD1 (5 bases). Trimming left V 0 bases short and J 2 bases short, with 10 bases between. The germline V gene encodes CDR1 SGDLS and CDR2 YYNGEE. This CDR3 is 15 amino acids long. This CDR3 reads CASSVVGANTDTQYF. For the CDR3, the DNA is TGTGCCAGCAGCGTAGTTGGGGCCAACACAGATACGCAGTATTTT.

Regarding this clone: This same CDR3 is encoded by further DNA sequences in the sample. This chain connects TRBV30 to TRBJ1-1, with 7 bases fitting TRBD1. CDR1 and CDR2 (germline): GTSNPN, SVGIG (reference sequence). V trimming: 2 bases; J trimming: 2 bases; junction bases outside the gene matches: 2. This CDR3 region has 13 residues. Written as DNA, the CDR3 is TGTGCCTGGAGTCGACAGGGAAACACTGAAGCTTTCTTT. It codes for CAWSRQGNTEAFF.

Here the CDR3 reads CASSPTGGVNEQFF. The CDR3 DNA is TGTGCCAGCAGCCCTACGGGGGGGGTCAATGAGCAGTTCTTC. The chain uses TRBV6-5 and TRBJ2-1; 8 positions match TRBD2. Per germline, CDR1 MNHEY and CDR2 SVGAGI. There are 14 residues in the CDR3. V lost 6 bases, J lost 6 bases, and 7 bases stayed unmatched.

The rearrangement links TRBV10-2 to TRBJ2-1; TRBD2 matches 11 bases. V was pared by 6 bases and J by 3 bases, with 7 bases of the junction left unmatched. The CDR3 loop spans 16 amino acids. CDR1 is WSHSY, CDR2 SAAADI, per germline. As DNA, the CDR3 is TGCGCCAGCAGGCTAGCGGGGGGCCCTATCTACAATGAGCAGTTCTTC. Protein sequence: CASRLAGGPIYNEQFF.

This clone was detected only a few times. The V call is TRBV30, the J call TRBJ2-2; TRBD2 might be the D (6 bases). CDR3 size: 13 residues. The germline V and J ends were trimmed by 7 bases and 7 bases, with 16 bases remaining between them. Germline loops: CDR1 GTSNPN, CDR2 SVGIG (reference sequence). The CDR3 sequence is CASEGSLGGELFF. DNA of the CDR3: TGTGCCTCGGAGGGTTCCCTGGGCGGGGAGCTGTTTTTT.

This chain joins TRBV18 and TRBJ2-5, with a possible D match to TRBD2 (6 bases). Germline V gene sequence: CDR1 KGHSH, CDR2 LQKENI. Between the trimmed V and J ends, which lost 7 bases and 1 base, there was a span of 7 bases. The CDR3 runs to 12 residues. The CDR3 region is CASWGLQETQYF. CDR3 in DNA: TGTGCCAGCTGGGGACTCCAAGAGACCCAGTACTTC.

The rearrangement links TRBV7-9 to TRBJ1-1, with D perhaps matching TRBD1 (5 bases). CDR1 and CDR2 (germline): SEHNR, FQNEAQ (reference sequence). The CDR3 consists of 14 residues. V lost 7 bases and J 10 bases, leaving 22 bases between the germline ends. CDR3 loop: CASTSSGNPLGAFF. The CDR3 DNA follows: TGTGCCAGCACCTCGTCAGGGAACCCCCTAGGAGCTTTCTTT.

The CDR3 sequence: CASSPPTGVEGYTF. In DNA, the CDR3 is TGTGCCAGCAGCCCACCCACCGGGGTGGAAGGCTACACCTTC. V is TRBV7-9 and J is TRBJ1-2; D is ambiguous. The germline V and J ends were trimmed by 5 bases and 8 bases, with 18 bases remaining between them. The germline V gene has CDR1 SEHNR and CDR2 FQNEAQ (reference sequence). The CDR3 totals 14 residues.

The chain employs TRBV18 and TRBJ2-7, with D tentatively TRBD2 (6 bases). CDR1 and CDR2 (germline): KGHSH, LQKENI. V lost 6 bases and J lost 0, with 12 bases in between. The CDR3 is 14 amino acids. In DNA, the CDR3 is TGTGCCAGCTCGCACTCGACTAGCTCCTACGAGCAGTACTTC. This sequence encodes CASSHSTSSYEQYF.

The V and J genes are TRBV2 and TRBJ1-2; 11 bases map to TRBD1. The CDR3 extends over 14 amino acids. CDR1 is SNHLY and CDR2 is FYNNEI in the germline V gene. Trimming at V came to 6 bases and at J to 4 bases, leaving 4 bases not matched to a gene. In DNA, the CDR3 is TGTGCCAGCAGCGAGGACAGGGGGCTCTATGGCTACACCTTC. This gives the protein CASSEDRGLYGYTF.

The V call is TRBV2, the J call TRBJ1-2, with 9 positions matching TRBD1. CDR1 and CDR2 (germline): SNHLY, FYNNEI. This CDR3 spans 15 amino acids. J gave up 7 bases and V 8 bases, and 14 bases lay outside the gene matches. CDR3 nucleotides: TGTGCCAGCCACGGACAGGGGCGGTTCGGACGTGGCTACACCTTC. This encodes CASHGQGRFGRGYTF.

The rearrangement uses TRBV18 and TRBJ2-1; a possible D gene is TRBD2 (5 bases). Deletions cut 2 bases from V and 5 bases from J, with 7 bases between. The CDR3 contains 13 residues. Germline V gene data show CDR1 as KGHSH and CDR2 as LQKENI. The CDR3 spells CASSPGADNEQFF. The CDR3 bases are TGTGCCAGCTCACCAGGAGCGGACAATGAGCAGTTCTTC.

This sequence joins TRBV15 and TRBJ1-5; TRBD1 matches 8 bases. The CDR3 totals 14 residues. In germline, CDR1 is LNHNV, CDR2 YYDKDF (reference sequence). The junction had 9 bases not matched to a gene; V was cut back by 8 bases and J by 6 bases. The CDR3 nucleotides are TGTGCCACCCGTAACAGGGGGTTCGGTCAGCCCCAGCATTTT. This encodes CATRNRGFGQPQHF.

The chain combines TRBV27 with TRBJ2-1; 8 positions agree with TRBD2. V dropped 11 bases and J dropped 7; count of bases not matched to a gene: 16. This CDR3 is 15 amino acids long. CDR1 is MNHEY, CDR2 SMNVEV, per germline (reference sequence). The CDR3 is CAAGASGPLGNEQFF. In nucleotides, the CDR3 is TGTGCCGCCGGGGCTAGCGGGCCACTGGGTAATGAGCAGTTCTTC.

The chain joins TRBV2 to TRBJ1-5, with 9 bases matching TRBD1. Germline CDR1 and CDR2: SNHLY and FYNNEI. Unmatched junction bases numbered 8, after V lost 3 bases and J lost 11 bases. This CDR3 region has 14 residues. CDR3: CASSDRDRVRSQHF. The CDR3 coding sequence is TGTGCCAGCAGTGATAGGGACAGGGTACGGTCCCAGCATTTT.

DNA of the CDR3: TGTGCCAGTATGGGGGCGCTCTACGAGCAGTACTTC. It codes for CASMGALYEQYF. This chain uses TRBV6-6 with TRBJ2-7, with TRBD1 as a possible D gene (6 bases). Germline loops: CDR1 MNHNY, CDR2 SVGAGI (reference sequence). V shed 9 bases and J shed 3 bases, with 12 bases lying between them. The CDR3 extends over 12 amino acids.

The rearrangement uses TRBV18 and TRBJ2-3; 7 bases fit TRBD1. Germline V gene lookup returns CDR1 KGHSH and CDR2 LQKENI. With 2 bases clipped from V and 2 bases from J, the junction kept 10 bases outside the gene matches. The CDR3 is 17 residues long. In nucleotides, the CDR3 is TGTGCCAGCTCACCAAGTAAGGACAGGTTCGACACAGATACGCAGTATTTT. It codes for CASSPSKDRFDTDTQYF. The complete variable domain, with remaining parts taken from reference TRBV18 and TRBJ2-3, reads NAGVMQNPRHLVRRRGQEARLRCSPMKGHSHVYWYRQLPEEGLKFMVYLQKENIIDESGMPKERFSAEFPKEGPSILRIQQVVRGDSAAYFCASSPSKDRFDTDTQYFGPGTRLTVL.

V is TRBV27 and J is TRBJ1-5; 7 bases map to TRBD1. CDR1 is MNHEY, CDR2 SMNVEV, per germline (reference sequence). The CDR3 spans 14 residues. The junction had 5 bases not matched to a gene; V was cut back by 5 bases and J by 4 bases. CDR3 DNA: TGTGCCAGCAGTACGGGACAGTTTAATCAGCCCCAGCATTTT. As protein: CASSTGQFNQPQHF.

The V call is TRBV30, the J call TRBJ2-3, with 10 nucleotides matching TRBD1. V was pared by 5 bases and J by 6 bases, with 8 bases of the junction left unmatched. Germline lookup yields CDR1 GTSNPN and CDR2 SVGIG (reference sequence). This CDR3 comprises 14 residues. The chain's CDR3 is CAWYTGTGADTQYF. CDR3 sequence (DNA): TGTGCCTGGTACACCGGGACAGGGGCCGATACGCAGTATTTT.

CDR3 DNA: TGTGCCAGCAGCCCTCGAGCTGGGCCGTACTACGAGCAGTACTTC. Translated: CASSPRAGPYYEQYF. V is TRBV7-9 and J is TRBJ2-7, with D unclear. Germline V gene lookup returns CDR1 SEHNR and CDR2 FQNEAQ (reference sequence). The V and J ends lost 5 bases and 3 bases respectively, with 17 bases between them. The CDR3 totals 15 residues. Combining the CDR3 with reference TRBV7-9 and TRBJ2-7 gives the whole variable domain DTGVSQNPRHKITKRGQNVTFRCDPISEHNRLYWYRQTLGQGPEFLTYFQNEAQLEKSRLLSDRFSAERPKGSFSTLEIQRTEQGDSAMYLCASSPRAGPYYEQYFGPGTRLTVT.